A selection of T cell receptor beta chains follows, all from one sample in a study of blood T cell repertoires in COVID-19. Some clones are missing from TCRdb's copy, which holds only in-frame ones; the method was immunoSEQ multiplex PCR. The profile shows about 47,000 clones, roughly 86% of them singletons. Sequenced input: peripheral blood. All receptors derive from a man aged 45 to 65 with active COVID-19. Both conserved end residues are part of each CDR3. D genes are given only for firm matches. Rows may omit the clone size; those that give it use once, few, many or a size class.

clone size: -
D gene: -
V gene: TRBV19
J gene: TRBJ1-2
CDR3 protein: CASSIAGQYGYTF
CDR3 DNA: TGTGCCAGTAGTATAGCAGGACAGTATGGCTACACCTTC

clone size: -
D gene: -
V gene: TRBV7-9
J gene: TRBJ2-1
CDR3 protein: CASSLALQGGNEQFF
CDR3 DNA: TGTGCCAGCAGCTTAGCGCTCCAGGGTGGTAATGAGCAGTTCTTC

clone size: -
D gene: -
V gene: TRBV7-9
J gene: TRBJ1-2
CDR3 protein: CASSDSRGYTF
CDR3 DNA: TGTGCCAGCAGCGACTCGAGGGGCTACACCTTC

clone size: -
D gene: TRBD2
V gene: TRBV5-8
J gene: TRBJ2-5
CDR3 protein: CASSLLLAGVWRETQYF
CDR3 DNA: TGTGCCAGCAGCTTGCTACTAGCGGGAGTATGGCGGGAGACCCAGTACTTC

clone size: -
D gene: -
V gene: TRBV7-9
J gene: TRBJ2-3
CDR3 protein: CASRLSSTDTQYF
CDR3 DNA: TGTGCCAGCAGGTTATCTAGCACAGATACGCAGTATTTT

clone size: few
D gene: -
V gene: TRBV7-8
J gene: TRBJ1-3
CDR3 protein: CASSFAMGNTIYF
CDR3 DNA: TGTGCCAGCAGCTTTGCGATGGGAAACACCATATATTTT

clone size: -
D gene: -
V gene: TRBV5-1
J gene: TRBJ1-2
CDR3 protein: CASSLERPLYGYTF
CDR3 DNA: TGCGCCAGCAGCTTGGAGCGCCCACTTTATGGCTACACCTTC

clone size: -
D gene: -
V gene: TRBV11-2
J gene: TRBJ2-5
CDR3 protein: CASSFVRDSETQYF
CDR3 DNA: TGTGCCAGCAGCTTCGTACGGGACTCTGAGACCCAGTACTTC

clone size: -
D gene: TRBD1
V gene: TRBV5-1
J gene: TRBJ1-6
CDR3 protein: CASSGGTGSSYNSPLHF
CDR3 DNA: TGCGCCAGCAGCGGGGGGACAGGGAGCTCCTATAATTCACCCCTCCACTTT

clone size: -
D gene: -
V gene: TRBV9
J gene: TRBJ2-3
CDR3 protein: CASSLGGAGSTDTQYF
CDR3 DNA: TGTGCCAGCAGCCTTGGAGGGGCCGGTAGCACAGATACGCAGTATTTT

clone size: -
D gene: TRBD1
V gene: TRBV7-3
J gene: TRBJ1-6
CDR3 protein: CASSSNLARDRGKNSYNSPLHF
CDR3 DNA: TGTGCCAGCAGCTCCAACCTTGCCCGGGACAGGGGTAAAAACTCCTATAATTCACCCCTCCACTTT

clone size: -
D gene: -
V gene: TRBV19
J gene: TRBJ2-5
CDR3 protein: CASSIGGETQYF
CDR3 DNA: TGTGCCAGTAGTATCGGTGGTGAGACCCAGTACTTC

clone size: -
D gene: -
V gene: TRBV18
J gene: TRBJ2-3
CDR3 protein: CASSPPGIPSTDTQYF
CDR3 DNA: TGTGCCAGCTCACCACCTGGCATCCCTTCTACAGATACGCAGTATTTT

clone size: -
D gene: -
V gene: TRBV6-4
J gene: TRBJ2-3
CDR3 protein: CASSSAGSTDTQYF
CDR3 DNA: TGTGCCAGCAGCTCCGCGGGGAGCACAGATACGCAGTATTTT

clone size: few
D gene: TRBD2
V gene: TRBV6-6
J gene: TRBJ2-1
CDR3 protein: CASSGLAGGSYNEQFF
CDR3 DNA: TGTGCCAGCAGCGGACTAGCGGGGGGCTCCTACAATGAGCAGTTCTTC

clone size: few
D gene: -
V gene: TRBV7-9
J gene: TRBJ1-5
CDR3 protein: CASSLASGQPQHF
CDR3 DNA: TGTGCCAGCAGCTTAGCGAGCGGACAGCCCCAGCATTTT

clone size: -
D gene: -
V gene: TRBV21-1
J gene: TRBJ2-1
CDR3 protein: CASSKDLGETDGQIYNEQFF
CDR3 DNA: TGTGCCAGCAGCAAAGATTTAGGGGAAACCGACGGGCAAATCTACAATGAGCAGTTCTTC

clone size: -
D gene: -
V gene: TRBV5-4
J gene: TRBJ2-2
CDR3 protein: CASSFMRDTGELFF
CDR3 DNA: TGTGCCAGCAGCTTCATGAGGGACACCGGGGAGCTGTTTTTT

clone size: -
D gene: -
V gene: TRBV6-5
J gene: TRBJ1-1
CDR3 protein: CASSPQGQTNTEAFF
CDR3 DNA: TGTGCCAGCAGTCCCCAAGGACAAACGAACACTGAAGCTTTCTTT

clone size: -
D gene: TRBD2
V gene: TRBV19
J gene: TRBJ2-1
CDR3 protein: CASSIAGGPNEQFF
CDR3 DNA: TGTGCCAGTAGTATAGCGGGAGGGCCCAATGAGCAGTTCTTC

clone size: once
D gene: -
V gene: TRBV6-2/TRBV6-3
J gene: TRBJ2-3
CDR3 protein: CASSYSHSTDTQYF
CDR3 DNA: TGTGCCAGCAGTTACTCGCACTCCACAGATACGCAGTATTTT

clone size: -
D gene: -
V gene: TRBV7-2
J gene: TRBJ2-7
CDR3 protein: CASSSRAGSGHEQYF
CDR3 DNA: TGTGCCAGCAGCTCCCGGGCAGGGTCGGGCCACGAGCAGTACTTC

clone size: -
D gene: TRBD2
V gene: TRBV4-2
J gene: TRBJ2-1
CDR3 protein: CASSQDRTSVGNEQFF
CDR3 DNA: TGTGCCAGCAGCCAAGATCGAACTAGCGTAGGGAATGAGCAGTTCTTC

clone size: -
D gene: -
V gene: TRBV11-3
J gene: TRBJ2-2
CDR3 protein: CASSLINTGELFF
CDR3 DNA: TGTGCCAGCAGCTTAATCAATACCGGGGAGCTGTTTTTT

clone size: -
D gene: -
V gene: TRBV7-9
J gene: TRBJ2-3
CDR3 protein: CASSLAVRSERSTDTQYF
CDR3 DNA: TGTGCCAGCAGCTTGGCCGTCCGGTCCGAGAGGAGCACAGATACGCAGTATTTT

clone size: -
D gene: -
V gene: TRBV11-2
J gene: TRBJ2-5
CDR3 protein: CASSWGRERRETQYF
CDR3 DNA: TGTGCCAGCAGCTGGGGCAGGGAACGGCGAGAGACCCAGTACTTC

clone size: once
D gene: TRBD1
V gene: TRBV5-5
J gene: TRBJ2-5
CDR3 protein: CASSLLGQGGLRTQYF
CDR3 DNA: TGTGCCAGCAGCTTGTTGGGACAGGGGGGTTTGCGTACCCAGTACTTC

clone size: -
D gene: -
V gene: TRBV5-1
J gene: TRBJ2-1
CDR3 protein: CASNRRDGKSVSYNEQFF
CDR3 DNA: TGCGCCAGCAACCGGCGGGATGGAAAGAGCGTCTCCTACAATGAGCAGTTCTTC

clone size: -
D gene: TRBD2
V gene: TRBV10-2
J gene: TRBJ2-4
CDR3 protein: CASSEALAGGQNIQYF
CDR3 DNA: TGCGCCAGCAGTGAGGCCCTAGCGGGAGGGCAAAACATTCAGTACTTC

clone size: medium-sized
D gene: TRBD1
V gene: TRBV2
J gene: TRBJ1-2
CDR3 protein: CASWTGALSTYGYTF
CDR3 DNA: TGTGCCAGCTGGACAGGGGCACTCAGTACCTATGGCTACACCTTC

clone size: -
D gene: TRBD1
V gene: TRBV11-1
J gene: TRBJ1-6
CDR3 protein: CASSGQTGLQGSPLHF
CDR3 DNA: TGTGCCAGCAGCGGACAGACTGGGCTACAGGGGTCACCCCTCCACTTT

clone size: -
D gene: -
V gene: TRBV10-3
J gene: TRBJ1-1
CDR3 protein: CAISERGSSTEAFF
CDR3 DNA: TGTGCCATCAGTGAGCGAGGGTCTAGCACTGAAGCTTTCTTT

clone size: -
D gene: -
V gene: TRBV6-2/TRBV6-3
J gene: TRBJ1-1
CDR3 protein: CASSYSGRRNTEAFF
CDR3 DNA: TGTGCCAGCAGTTACTCGGGGCGGAGGAACACTGAAGCTTTCTTT

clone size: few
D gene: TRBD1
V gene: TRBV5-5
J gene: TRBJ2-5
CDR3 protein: CASSRSQGGQETQYF
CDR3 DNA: TGTGCCAGCAGCAGGTCACAGGGGGGACAAGAGACCCAGTACTTC

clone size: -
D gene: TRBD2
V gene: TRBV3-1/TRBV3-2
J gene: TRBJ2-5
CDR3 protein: CASRAGTSGRVTETQYF
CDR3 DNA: TGTGCCAGCAGAGCCGGGACTAGCGGGAGGGTTACAGAGACCCAGTACTTC

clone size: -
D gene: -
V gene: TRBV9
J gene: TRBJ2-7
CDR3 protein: CASTRGPLPYEQYF
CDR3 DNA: TGTGCCAGCACCCGAGGTCCTTTACCCTACGAGCAGTACTTC

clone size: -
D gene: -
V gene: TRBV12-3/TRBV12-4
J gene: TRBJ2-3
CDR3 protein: CASSLGATQYF
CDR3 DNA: TGTGCCAGCAGTTTGGGGGCTACGCAGTATTTT

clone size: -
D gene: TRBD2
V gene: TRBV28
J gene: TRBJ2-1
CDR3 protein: CASRRAGTTYNEQFF
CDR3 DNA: TGTGCCAGCAGGAGAGCGGGGACCACCTACAATGAGCAGTTCTTC